Listed below are T cell receptor beta chains from one sample, sequenced in a study of T-cell memory formation after mild COVID-19. TCRdb independently ran MiXCR on the 5' RACE reads; one entry per CDR3 protein. The sample has 300,000 to 350,000 distinct CDR3 sequences, roughly an eighth seen once; the top ten hold under 25%. Sequencing used PBMCs or a T cell subset sorted from them (not recorded which). The receptors shown here come from a man younger than 35 who had mild COVID-19 (a few samples of this study predate the infection). Cell type and time point are not known. CDR3s include the opening cysteine and the closing phenylalanine or tryptophan. A D gene is named only where the DNA matches it firmly. Only part of the rows carry a size: once, few, many, or a class if the clone is expanded.

TRBJ2-5 | NA | TRBV5-1 | NA | TGCGCCAGCAGCTGGACAGGGAGGGCCAAGACCCAGTACTTC | CASSWTGRAKTQYF
TRBJ1-2 | few | TRBV9 | NA | TGTGCCAGCAGCGGAAGACTGACCCAGGGGAAGTCCAGCTATGGCTACACCTTC | CASSGRLTQGKSSYGYTF
TRBJ2-5 | NA | TRBV6-5 | NA | TGTGCCAGCAGGCGAGCAGGGACCCAGTACTTC | CASRRAGTQYF
TRBJ2-5 | many | TRBV5-6 | NA | TGTGCCAGCAGAGGCCGCAGGGGTGCGGAGACCCAGTACTTC | CASRGRRGAETQYF
TRBJ2-4 | NA | TRBV6-6 | TRBD2 | TGTGCCAGCTATTCGGGACTAGGTCTTACGAACATTCAGTACTTC | CASYSGLGLTNIQYF
TRBJ2-2 | many | TRBV5-1 | NA | TGCGCCAGCAGCTCGGGGGACACCTTCTCCCCCGGGGAGCTGTTTTTT | CASSSGDTFSPGELFF
TRBJ1-1 | NA | TRBV7-2 | TRBD1 | TGTGCCAGCAGCTTAGTAGGACAGGGAGGATGGACTGAAGCTTTCTTT | CASSLVGQGGWTEAFF
TRBJ1-3 | NA | TRBV21-1 | NA | TGTGCCAGCAGCTCCCGGACAGGGGTAAACACCATATATTTT | CASSSRTGVNTIYF
TRBJ2-5 | many | TRBV7-2 | NA | TGTGCCAGCACCCCCGCAGGTGTTCTAGAGACCCAGTACTTC | CASTPAGVLETQYF
TRBJ2-7 | few | TRBV9 | NA | TGTGCCAGCAGCACCAGCCCAGGACGGCTGGGGTACGAGCAGTACTTC | CASSTSPGRLGYEQYF
TRBJ1-1 | few | TRBV6-5 | NA | TGTGCCAGCAGTTACCTAGTGGTAGGCGGCACTGAAGCTTTCTTT | CASSYLVVGGTEAFF
TRBJ1-2 | NA | TRBV6-5 | NA | TGTGCCAGCAGCGCCTCTGGGAGGAACTATGGCTACACCTTC | CASSASGRNYGYTF
TRBJ2-5 | NA | TRBV12-3/TRBV12-4 | TRBD1 | TGTGCCAGCAGGCGGACAGGGGGTCAAGAGACCCAGTACTTC | CASRRTGGQETQYF
TRBJ2-7 | NA | TRBV9 | TRBD2 | TGTGCCAGCAGCGCCGCGGGGGGGCTTCCCTACGAGCAGTACTTC | CASSAAGGLPYEQYF
TRBJ2-5 | NA | TRBV6-2/TRBV6-3 | NA | TGTGCCATCGGACGGACGGAGACCCAGTACTTC | CAIGRTETQYF
TRBJ2-3 | many | TRBV27 | NA | TGTGCCAGCAGGTTAAACAGGGTGGACACAGATACGCAGTATTTT | CASRLNRVDTDTQYF
TRBJ2-3 | few | TRBV11-2 | NA | TGTGCCAGCAGCAACAGGGTTTTCGCAGATACGCAGTATTTT | CASSNRVFADTQYF
TRBJ2-7 | few | TRBV2 | NA | TGTGCCAGCAGTGAACAGGGAGCTTCCTACGAGCAGTACTTC | CASSEQGASYEQYF
TRBJ1-5 | many | TRBV12-3/TRBV12-4 | NA | TGTGCCAGCAGTTGGGTCAAGGGGGTTGGCAATCAGCCCCAGCATTTT | CASSWVKGVGNQPQHF
TRBJ2-2 | NA | TRBV4-3 | NA | TGCGCCAGCAGCCAAGATCCCAACCCCTACACCGGGGAGCTGTTTTTT | CASSQDPNPYTGELFF
TRBJ1-2 | NA | TRBV30 | NA | TGTGCCTGGATTGAGGCGCGGAACTATGGCTACACCTTC | CAWIEARNYGYTF
TRBJ1-6 | once | TRBV6-5 | TRBD1 | TGTGCCAGCAGTTACGGACAGGGGGCTTCACCCCTCCACTTT | CASSYGQGASPLHF
TRBJ2-3 | few | TRBV9 | NA | TGTGCCAGCAGCGTAAGATGGGGGCGAGATACGCAGTATTTT | CASSVRWGRDTQYF
TRBJ2-3 | many | TRBV7-7 | TRBD2 | TGTGCCAGCAGCTTAGGAGCGGGGGGGCCGGTAGATACGCAGTATTTT | CASSLGAGGPVDTQYF
TRBJ2-5 | NA | TRBV6-6 | NA | TGTGCCAGCAGTTACCTACGGGAGACCCAGTACTTC | CASSYLRETQYF